This T cell receptor beta chain was recovered during a study of cytomegalovirus exposure and HLA in healthy donors. Whole-study results and caveats: Per a prior analysis, the majority of TCR beta V segments were productive roughly 90% or roughly 30% of the time.

As concerns this clone: What it binds is not known.

A multiplex PCR was run with 60 Vbeta primers and 13 Jbeta primers. Generated by immunoSEQ multiplex PCR, the TCRdb table keeps only in-frame clones and is missing some. In the table there are 150,000 to 200,000 clones, 75% to 90% of which are singletons. V lost 8 bases to trimming and J lost 4 bases; unmatched junction nucleotides: 7. Germline values: CDR1 SNHLY, CDR2 FYNNEI. The CDR3 totals 14 residues. The source is a boy aged 2 to 10 in good health and CMV-seronegative. The chain recombines TRBV2 with TRBJ1-3, with TRBD1 matching 8 bases. The sequencing sample was made of PBMCs. In nucleotides, the CDR3 is TGTGCCAGCCTAGAGACAGGGGCAGGAAACACCATATATTTT. This encodes CASLETGAGNTIYF.